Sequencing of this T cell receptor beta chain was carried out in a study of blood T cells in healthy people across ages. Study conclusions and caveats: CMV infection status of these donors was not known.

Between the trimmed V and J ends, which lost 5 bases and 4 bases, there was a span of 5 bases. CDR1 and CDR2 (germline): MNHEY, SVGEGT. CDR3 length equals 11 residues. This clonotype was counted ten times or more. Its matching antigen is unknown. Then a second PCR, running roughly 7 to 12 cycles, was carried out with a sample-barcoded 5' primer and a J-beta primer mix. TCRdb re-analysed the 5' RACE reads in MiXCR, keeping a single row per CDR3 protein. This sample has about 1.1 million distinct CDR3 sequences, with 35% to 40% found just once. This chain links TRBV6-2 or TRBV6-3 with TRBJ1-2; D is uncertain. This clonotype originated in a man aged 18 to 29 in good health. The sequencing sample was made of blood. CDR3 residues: CASSRGYGYTF. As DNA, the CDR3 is TGTGCCAGCAGTCGGGGCTATGGCTACACCTTC.